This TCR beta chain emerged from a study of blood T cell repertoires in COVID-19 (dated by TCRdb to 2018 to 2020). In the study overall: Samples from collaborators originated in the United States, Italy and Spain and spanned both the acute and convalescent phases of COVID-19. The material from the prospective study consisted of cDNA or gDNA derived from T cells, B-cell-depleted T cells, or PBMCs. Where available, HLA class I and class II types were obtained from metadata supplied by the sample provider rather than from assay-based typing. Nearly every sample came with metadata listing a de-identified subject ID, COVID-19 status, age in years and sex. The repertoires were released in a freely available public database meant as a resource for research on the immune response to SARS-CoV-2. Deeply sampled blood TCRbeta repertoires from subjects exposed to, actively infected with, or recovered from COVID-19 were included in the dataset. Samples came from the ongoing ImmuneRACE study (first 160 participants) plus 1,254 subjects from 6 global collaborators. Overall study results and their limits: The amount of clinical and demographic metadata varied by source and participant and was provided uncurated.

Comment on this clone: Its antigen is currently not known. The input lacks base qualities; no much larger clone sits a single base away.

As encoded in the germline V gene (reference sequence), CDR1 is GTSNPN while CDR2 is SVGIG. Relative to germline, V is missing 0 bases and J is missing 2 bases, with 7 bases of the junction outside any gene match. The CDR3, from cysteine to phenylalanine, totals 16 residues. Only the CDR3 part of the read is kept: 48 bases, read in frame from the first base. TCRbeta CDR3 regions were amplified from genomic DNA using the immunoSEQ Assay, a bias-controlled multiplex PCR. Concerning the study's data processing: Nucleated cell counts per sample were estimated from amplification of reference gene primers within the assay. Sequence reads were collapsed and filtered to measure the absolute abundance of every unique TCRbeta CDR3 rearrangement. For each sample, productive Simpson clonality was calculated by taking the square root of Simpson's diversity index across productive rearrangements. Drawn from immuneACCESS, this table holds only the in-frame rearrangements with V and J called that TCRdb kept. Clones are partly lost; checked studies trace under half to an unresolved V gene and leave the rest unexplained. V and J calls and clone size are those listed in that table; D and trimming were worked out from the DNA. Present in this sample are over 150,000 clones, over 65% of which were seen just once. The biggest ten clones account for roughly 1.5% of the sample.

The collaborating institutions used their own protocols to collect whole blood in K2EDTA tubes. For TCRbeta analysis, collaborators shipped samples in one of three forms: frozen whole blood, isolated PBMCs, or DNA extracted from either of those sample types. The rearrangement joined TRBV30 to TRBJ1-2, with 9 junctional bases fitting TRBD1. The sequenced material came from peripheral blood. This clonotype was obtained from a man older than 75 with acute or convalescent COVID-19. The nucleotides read TGTGCCTGGAGTGTGGACAGGGGTTTTACCAACTATGGCTACACCTTC. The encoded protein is CAWSVDRGFTNYGYTF.